Listed below are T cell receptor beta chains from one sample, sequenced in a study of cytomegalovirus exposure and HLA in healthy donors. Using immunoSEQ multiplex PCR, the repertoire was profiled, and TCRdb retains in-frame clones only, with some absent. The sample lists around 280,000 clones, 85% to 90% seen once, with roughly 2.3% in the top ten. Sequencing was performed on PBMCs. These receptors all stem from a woman under 30 in good health and CMV-seronegative. Each CDR3 is given with its conserved first and last residue. The D gene is left open where the match is weak. Some rows mark clone size as missing; the rest say once, few, many or name a class of expanded clone.

TRBJ2-3 14 - TRBD2 TRBV5-1 TGCGCCAGCAGCCCCGGGACTACCACAGATACGCAGTATTTT CASSPGTTTDTQYF
TRBJ2-3 17 - TRBD1 TRBV10-1 TGCGCCAGCTTCTCTTATCGACAGGGGACCATCACGCATACGCAGTATTTT CASFSYRQGTITHTQYF
TRBJ1-5 14 - TRBD1 TRBV6-1 TGTGCCAGCAAGACAGGGATACACCCCAAGTCCCAGCATTTT CASKTGIHPKSQHF
TRBJ2-2 16 - - TRBV10-3 TGTGCCATCAGTGACCCAACTAGGACGAACACCGGGGAGCTGTTTTTT CAISDPTRTNTGELFF
TRBJ2-5 15 - TRBD1 TRBV5-1 TGCGCCAGCAGCAACGGACAGGGATATATGGAGACCCAGTACTTC CASSNGQGYMETQYF
TRBJ1-2 13 - - TRBV2 TGTGCCAGCCGGGCAGGGGAGTACTATGGCTACACCTTC CASRAGEYYGYTF
TRBJ1-1 14 - TRBD1 TRBV9 TGTGCCAGCAGCCTTCAGGGGGCCCGCACTGAAGCTTTCTTT CASSLQGARTEAFF
TRBJ2-1 15 - TRBD2 TRBV5-8 TGTGCCAGCAGCATTAGCGGGGTAACCTACAATGAGCAGTTCTTC CASSISGVTYNEQFF
TRBJ1-6 14 - - TRBV2 TGCATAACCGGGGGAAATTCCTATAATTCACCCCTCCACTTT CITGGNSYNSPLHF
TRBJ2-7 14 - TRBD1 TRBV5-1 TGCGCCAGCAGATGGACAGGGAAGGCCTACGAGCAGTACTTC CASRWTGKAYEQYF
TRBJ1-6 13 - - TRBV2 TGTGCCAGCAGGCCCAGGGATAATTCACCCCTCCACTTT CASRPRDNSPLHF
TRBJ2-7 17 - TRBD2 TRBV4-1 TGCGCCAGCAGCCTTTACCCTACTAGCGGGGGGGCCTACGAGCAGTACTTC CASSLYPTSGGAYEQYF
TRBJ1-6 13 - - TRBV7-9 TGTTCCAGCAGGGCCCACGGGGGGTCACCCCTCCACTTT CSSRAHGGSPLHF
TRBJ2-2 15 - - TRBV9 TGTGCCAGCAGCCCTCTTAAGGCTAGCACCGGGGAGCTGTTTTTT CASSPLKASTGELFF
TRBJ2-5 12 - - TRBV6-5 TGTGCCAGCAGTTATCGGGGGGAGACCCAGTACTTC CASSYRGETQYF
TRBJ2-1 15 once TRBD2 TRBV27 TGTGCCAGCAGTCTCGTTGCGGGGGGGTCAGAGGAGCAGTTCTTC CASSLVAGGSEEQFF
TRBJ1-2 16 - - TRBV15 TGTGCCACCAGCAGAGATCTGACAGGTACTAACTATGGCTACACCTTC CATSRDLTGTNYGYTF
TRBJ2-1 16 - TRBD2 TRBV25-1 TGTGCCAGCAGTGATTGGGAGGGAATAGGTTACAATGAGCAGTTCTTC CASSDWEGIGYNEQFF
TRBJ1-1 15 few TRBD1 TRBV4-1 TGCGCCAGCAGCCAAAAAACAGGGGGCAACACTGAAGCTTTCTTT CASSQKTGGNTEAFF
TRBJ2-5 13 - TRBD2 TRBV19 TGTGCCAGTAGTATCGGAGCGGGGGCGGCCCAGTACTTC CASSIGAGAAQYF
TRBJ2-7 14 - TRBD2 TRBV19 TGTGCCAGTAGTCTAGCGGGGAGTCACTACGAGCAGTACTTC CASSLAGSHYEQYF
TRBJ2-7 15 - - TRBV30 TGTGCCTGGAGCAAGAGCCTAACAGGGAATTACGAGCAGTACTTC CAWSKSLTGNYEQYF
TRBJ2-2 15 - TRBD1 TRBV5-1 TGCGCCAGCAGCGATTATACAGGGGTGAGCGGGGAGCTGTTTTTT CASSDYTGVSGELFF
TRBJ2-3 19 - TRBD2 TRBV4-2 TGTGCCAGCAGCCTAAGTCCCGGGACTAGCGGGGGCGGGACAGATACGCAGTATTTT CASSLSPGTSGGGTDTQYF
TRBJ2-1 15 - TRBD1 TRBV4-2 TGTGCCAGCGGGACAGGGCTCGACGTTTTACCGAAGCAGTTCTTC CASGTGLDVLPKQFF
TRBJ2-3 13 - - TRBV5-1 TGCGCCAGCAGCGGGGGGAACACAGATACGCAGTATTTT CASSGGNTDTQYF
TRBJ2-7 13 - - TRBV5-1 TGCGCCAGCAGCTTGGCTAGGGGCGCCGAGCAGTACTTC CASSLARGAEQYF
TRBJ1-5 12 - - TRBV27 TGTGCCAGCAGTCCCCTGAATCAGCCCCAGCATTTT CASSPLNQPQHF
TRBJ2-7 13 - - TRBV5-4 TGTGCCAGCAGCCCGGGTTTTACCTACGAGCAGTACTTC CASSPGFTYEQYF
TRBJ1-2 13 few TRBD1 TRBV11-1 TGTGCCAGCAGCCCGGGACAGATCTATGGCTACACCTTC CASSPGQIYGYTF
TRBJ2-2 12 - - TRBV19 TGTGCCAGTAGTCTAAACACCGGGGAGCTGTTTTTT CASSLNTGELFF
TRBJ1-1 15 - TRBD1 TRBV9 TGTGCCAGCAGCGTTACCGGGACAGGGCAAGCTGAAGCTTTCTTT CASSVTGTGQAEAFF
TRBJ2-7 13 - - TRBV7-9 TGTGCCAGCAGCTTATTAGGACAGCGCGGGCAGTACTTC CASSLLGQRGQYF
TRBJ1-2 13 - - TRBV6-5 TGTGCCAGCAGTTACTCGCACGGTTCTGGCTACACCTTC CASSYSHGSGYTF
TRBJ1-1 15 - - TRBV7-9 TGTGCCAGCAGCTTAGCGAACCCCCGGGGCACTGAAGCTTTCTTT CASSLANPRGTEAFF
TRBJ2-6 18 - TRBD1 TRBV7-7 TGTGCTAGCAGCTCGGGACCGGGACAGATGTCTGGGGCCAACGTCCTGACTTTC CASSSGPGQMSGANVLTF
TRBJ1-1 12 - - TRBV11-2 TGTGCCAGCAGCTACAACAGGGATGAAGCTTTCTTT CASSYNRDEAFF
TRBJ1-2 15 - - TRBV21-1 TGTGCCAGCAGCAAAGTTCCGGTTGCGAACTATGGCTACACCTTC CASSKVPVANYGYTF
TRBJ2-1 14 - - TRBV6-1 TGTGCCAGCAGTTTCCCGTCCGCGAACAATGAGCAGTTCTTC CASSFPSANNEQFF
TRBJ1-1 15 - TRBD1 TRBV6-5 TGTGCCAGCAGTTACTCACAGGGGGCGTACACTGAAGCTTTCTTT CASSYSQGAYTEAFF
TRBJ2-7 13 once - TRBV7-9 TGTTCCATCCCGACAGGAACTCACTACGAGCAGTACTTC CSIPTGTHYEQYF
TRBJ2-7 13 - - TRBV10-1 TGCGCCAGCAGTGAAGGGACAACCTACGAGCAGTACTTC CASSEGTTYEQYF
TRBJ2-7 15 - TRBD1 TRBV10-3 TGTGCCATCAGTGAAGGCCAGGGGGCTTTTTACGAGCAGTACTTC CAISEGQGAFYEQYF
TRBJ1-2 18 - TRBD1 TRBV7-6 TGTGCCAGCAGCCCGACAATTACGGGACAGAGCATCCCCTATGGCTACACCTTC CASSPTITGQSIPYGYTF
TRBJ1-2 13 - TRBD1 TRBV5-1 TGCGCCAGCAGCCTGGACAGGGGCTCTGGCTACACCTTC CASSLDRGSGYTF
TRBJ2-1 16 - - TRBV4-1 TGCGCCAGCAGCCAAGATTTCAGGGGGGCCGGGATTGAGCAGTTCTTC CASSQDFRGAGIEQFF
TRBJ1-6 15 - TRBD1 TRBV5-1 TGCGCCAGCAGCTCAATCGGGACAGGGAACTCACCCCTCCACTTT CASSSIGTGNSPLHF
TRBJ2-1 16 - TRBD2 TRBV14 TGTGCCAGCAGCCAATTAGGGGCTAGCGGGGTGAATGAGCAGTTCTTC CASSQLGASGVNEQFF
TRBJ1-1 11 - - TRBV20-1 TGCAGTGCTAGCGCGGAGAGGGAAGCTTTCTTT CSASAEREAFF
TRBJ2-1 14 - TRBD2 TRBV2 TGTGCCAGCAGTGAAGGGCTAGCGGGGATTAGCGTGTTCTTC CASSEGLAGISVFF
TRBJ1-2 15 - - TRBV6-1 TGTGCCAGCAGACCCCCAGGTTCCCTACTCTATGGCTACACCTTC CASRPPGSLLYGYTF
TRBJ1-2 15 - - TRBV6-5 TGTGCCAGCAGTTACAGTTGGGAGGTAAACTATGGCTACACCTTC CASSYSWEVNYGYTF
TRBJ1-5 15 - - TRBV5-8 TGTGCCAGCAGCGACTACAAGCTTAGCAATCAGCCCCAGCATTTT CASSDYKLSNQPQHF